Below, 25 T cell receptor beta chains from the same sample are listed, as sequenced in a study of T-cell memory formation after mild COVID-19. TCRdb re-analysed the 5' RACE reads in MiXCR, keeping a single row per CDR3 protein. The repertoire holds 300,000 to 350,000 distinct CDR3 sequences, 15% to 20% seen once, with around 20% in the top ten. Sequenced: PBMCs or a T cell subset sorted from them (not recorded which). The receptors were sampled from a man between 18 and 35 years old who had mild COVID-19 (a few samples of this study predate the infection). Cell type and time point are not known.

The V gene is TRBV7-9, the J gene TRBJ2-7; D ambiguous. Germline V gene lookup returns CDR1 SEHNR and CDR2 FQNEAQ (reference sequence). V was shortened by 3 bases and J by 2 bases, with 5 bases between the two germline ends. This CDR3 comprises 12 residues. The CDR3 region has the DNA TGTGCCAGCAGCTTCGGCCCCTACGAGCAGTACTTC. Its protein product is CASSFGPYEQYF. The full variable domain, rest sourced from reference TRBV7-9 and TRBJ2-7, is DTGVSQNPRHKITKRGQNVTFRCDPISEHNRLYWYRQTLGQGPEFLTYFQNEAQLEKSRLLSDRFSAERPKGSFSTLEIQRTEQGDSAMYLCASSFGPYEQYFGPGTRLTVT.

The chain links TRBV12-3 or TRBV12-4 to TRBJ2-4; 9 bases line up with TRBD2. The CDR3 sequence is 14 residues long. The ends lost 3 bases at V and 13 bases at J; junction bases unmatched: 10. The CDR3 protein is CASSFIRGLAPQYF. CDR3 nucleotide sequence: TGTGCCAGCAGTTTTATCCGGGGACTAGCCCCGCAGTACTTC.

The genes are TRBV7-3 and TRBJ2-1; 7 positions match TRBD1. Per germline, CDR1 SGHTA and CDR2 FQGTGA. With 6 bases clipped from V and 9 bases from J, the junction kept 5 bases outside the gene matches. CDR3 length: 12 residues. The CDR3 spells CASSEGAGEQFF. The CDR3 DNA sequence: TGTGCCAGCAGTGAGGGGGCCGGTGAGCAGTTCTTC.

CDR3 loop: CSARGRGMGNQPQHF. The CDR3 nucleotides are TGCAGTGCTAGAGGTAGGGGGATGGGCAATCAGCCCCAGCATTTT. V and J are TRBV20-1 and TRBJ1-5; D perhaps matches TRBD1 (6 bases). Per the germline V gene, CDR1 is DFQATT and CDR2 is SNEGSKA (reference sequence). V was trimmed by 1 base and J by 2 bases, leaving 12 bases between them. CDR3 length equals 15 residues.

This clonotype was observed a handful of times. The rearrangement uses TRBV12-3 or TRBV12-4 and TRBJ2-3; a possible D gene is TRBD2 (5 bases). The CDR3 is made up of 16 amino acids. The V gene lost 6 bases and the J gene lost 0 bases, with 16 bases spanning the gap. The CDR3 sequence is CASSLDSTGSTDTQYF. Written as DNA, the CDR3 is TGTGCCAGCAGCCTCGATTCGACGGGAAGCACAGATACGCAGTATTTT.

The chain uses TRBV7-9 and TRBJ2-5; D remains ambiguous. Germline V gene lookup returns CDR1 SEHNR and CDR2 FQNEAQ (reference sequence). The CDR3 is 10 residues long. The V and J ends lost 4 bases and 10 bases respectively, with 7 bases between them. The CDR3 here is CASSSRFQYF. Here the CDR3 DNA reads TGTGCCAGCAGCTCGAGATTCCAGTACTTC.

Of note for this clonotype: A much larger clone is a single base away; this may be a read error. No conserved phenylalanine or tryptophan ends this CDR3, so it is likely a read error. The chain links TRBV7-3 to TRBJ2-3, with TRBD2 identical over 8 bases. CDR1 and CDR2 from the germline V gene are SGHTA and FQGTGA. V shed 3 bases and J 6 bases; nucleotides not matched to a gene: 2. This CDR3 is 13 amino acids long. CDR3 DNA: TGTGCCAGCAGCTTCGGGGGGGCGGATACGCAGTATTCT. Its translation is CASSFGGADTQYS.

The table lists this clonotype with a few counts. The chain joins TRBV28 to TRBJ1-2; possible D gene TRBD1, 6 bases. The CDR3 extends over 14 amino acids. Trimming left V 4 bases short and J 7 bases short, with 16 bases between. Germline CDR1 reads MDHEN; CDR2 reads SYDVKM. CDR3 sequence reads: CASSSRGGLLGYTF. Here the CDR3 DNA reads TGTGCCAGCAGTTCGAGAGGGGGACTCCTTGGCTACACCTTC.

This chain connects TRBV5-6 to TRBJ1-2; no clear D. The germline CDR1 and CDR2 sequences are SGHDT and YYEEEE. Trimming cost V 5 bases and J 8 bases, with 13 bases left between them. This CDR3 has 12 amino acids. Written as DNA, the CDR3 is TGTGCCAGCAGTCGAGATCCGTCAGGCTACACCTTC. Translation: CASSRDPSGYTF.

This clonotype was seen only a few times. This chain uses TRBV6-5 with TRBJ2-7; 11 nucleotides agree with TRBD1. Germline V gene lookup returns CDR1 MNHEY and CDR2 SVGAGI. The CDR3 totals 15 residues. Trimming at V came to 1 base and at J to 2 bases, leaving 1 base not matched to a gene. The CDR3 spells CASSYLGQGAYEQYF. The CDR3 nucleotides read TGTGCCAGCAGTTACTTGGGACAGGGGGCCTACGAGCAGTACTTC.

The rearrangement joins TRBV29-1 to TRBJ2-7; no reliable D call. CDR3 length equals 12 residues. V lost 4 bases and J 6 bases, leaving 13 bases between the germline ends. Per germline, CDR1 SQVTM and CDR2 ANQGSEA. The CDR3 DNA reads as TGCAGCGTTGGATCAGGAAAGGGCGAGCAGTACGTC. Encoded protein: CSVGSGKGEQYV.

This clonotype occurred a few times. J is TRBJ1-5 and V is TRBV28, with 8 nucleotides matching TRBD1. CDR1 and CDR2 from the germline V gene are MDHEN and SYDVKM. There are 19 residues in the CDR3. V dropped 6 bases and J dropped 0; count of bases not matched to a gene: 16. CDR3 sequence (DNA): TGTGCCAGCAGCCCGGGGGACAGGAGATCACTTTATAGCAATCAGCCCCAGCATTTT. Residues: CASSPGDRRSLYSNQPQHF.

This clonotype was found many times. This chain links TRBV4-1 with TRBJ2-5; 9 bases match TRBD1. The CDR3 contains 16 residues. The germline V gene has CDR1 MGHRA and CDR2 YSYEKL. Unmatched junction bases numbered 8, after V lost 1 base and J lost 5 bases. CDR3 sequence reads: CASSQGDRGFQETQYF. The CDR3 DNA is TGCGCCAGCAGCCAAGGCGACAGGGGGTTTCAGGAGACCCAGTACTTC.

V usage is TRBV7-2 and J usage is TRBJ2-1, with D perhaps matching TRBD2 (5 bases). Trimming stripped 5 bases from V and 4 bases from J, with 24 bases between. Germline loops: CDR1 SGHTA, CDR2 FQGNSA. The CDR3 extends over 18 amino acids. CDR3 loop: CASSPISGISLSYNEQFF. CDR3 coding DNA: TGTGCCAGCAGCCCTATCTCCGGGATTTCCCTGTCGTACAATGAGCAGTTCTTC.

The V call is TRBV7-6, the J call TRBJ2-7; the D gene is possibly TRBD2 (6 bases). V gave up 5 bases and J gave up 7 bases, with 15 bases separating them. There are 13 residues in the CDR3. From germline, CDR1 is SGHVS and CDR2 FNYEAQ. CDR3 amino acids: CASSPDSAGEQYF. The CDR3 region has the DNA TGTGCCAGCAGCCCGGACTCGGCGGGAGAGCAGTACTTC.

This clonotype appeared a few times. The V call is TRBV7-2, the J call TRBJ1-5; D gene uncertain. The CDR3 covers 13 residues. V gave up 5 bases and J gave up 3 bases, with 8 bases separating them. CDR1 and CDR2 from the germline V gene are SGHTA and FQGNSA. In DNA, the CDR3 is TGTGCCAGCAGCCGAGTACACAATCAGCCCCAGCATTTT. Its translation is CASSRVHNQPQHF.

The chain uses TRBV5-1 and TRBJ2-3; TRBD1 matches at 11 bases. Germline V gene sequence: CDR1 SGHRS, CDR2 YFSETQ. This CDR3 has 16 residues. V dropped 0 bases and J dropped 5; count of bases not matched to a gene: 5. The CDR3 region has the DNA TGCGCCAGCAGCTTGGATCCGGGACAGGGGGAAGATACGCAGTATTTT. This sequence encodes CASSLDPGQGEDTQYF.

The gene calls are TRBV5-1 and TRBJ2-3; the D is unclear. The CDR3 is 14 amino acids. Germline CDR1 reads SGHRS; CDR2 reads YFSETQ. V was cut by 3 bases and J by 1 base, with 9 bases left in between. The CDR3 is CASSSWTGTDTQYF. DNA for the CDR3: TGCGCCAGCAGCTCGTGGACGGGCACAGATACGCAGTATTTT.

This rearrangement joins TRBV2 to TRBJ2-7; D is unclear. The V and J ends lost 7 bases and 1 base respectively, with 8 bases between them. The CDR3 length is 12 residues. The germline V gene encodes CDR1 SNHLY and CDR2 FYNNEI. CDR3 protein: CASIWLSYEQYV. The CDR3 region has the DNA TGTGCCAGCATTTGGTTATCCTACGAGCAGTACGTC.

The chain joins TRBV5-1 to TRBJ2-7; TRBD1 or TRBD2 may be the D gene (5 bases each). Trimming took off 3 bases at V and 5 bases at J, with 15 bases between the two ends. The CDR3 extends over 14 amino acids. Germline CDR1 is SGHRS and CDR2 is YFSETQ. The CDR3, as DNA: TGCGCCAGCAGCTCTGGGACGCCGAACAACGAGCAGTACTTC. Translating gives CASSSGTPNNEQYF.

The V and J genes are TRBV4-3 and TRBJ1-5; D uncertain. The CDR3 runs to 16 residues. Germline V CDR1 and CDR2: LGHNA, YSLEER. V lost 0 bases and J lost 1, with 10 bases in between. CDR3 region: CASSQDAWRSNQPQHF. The DNA of the CDR3 is TGCGCCAGCAGCCAAGATGCGTGGCGGAGCAATCAGCCCCAGCATTTT.

The chain joins TRBV4-1 to TRBJ2-7; 9 bases are shared with TRBD1. The J segment lost 2 bases and the V segment lost 1 base, leaving 9 bases of the junction unmatched. Germline loops: CDR1 MGHRA, CDR2 YSYEKL. The CDR3 length is 17 residues. In DNA form, the CDR3 reads TGCGCCAGCAGCCAAGGTGGCCCGACAGGGGGTACCTACGAGCAGTACTTC. Protein product: CASSQGGPTGGTYEQYF.

The chain carries TRBV5-1 and TRBJ2-5; 11 bases are shared with TRBD1. Germline CDR1 and CDR2: SGHRS and YFSETQ. The CDR3 is 16 residues long. V shed 4 bases and J 1 base; nucleotides not matched to a gene: 6. In nucleotides, the CDR3 is TGCGCCAGCAGCCCGCGGGACAGGGGGAGCCAAGAGACCCAGTACTTC. This gives the protein CASSPRDRGSQETQYF.

This clonotype has a count of ten or more. V usage is TRBV5-1 and J usage is TRBJ2-3; tentative D call: TRBD2 (5 bases). Trimming took 4 bases from V and 2 from J, leaving 23 bases between them. CDR1 is SGHRS, CDR2 YFSETQ, per germline. This CDR3 spans 18 amino acids. The CDR3 coding sequence is TGCGCCAGCAGCCCTCGATCTGGGTGGAGGCTTATCACAGATACGCAGTATTTT. Residues: CASSPRSGWRLITDTQYF.

This clonotype was found a few times. V gene TRBV7-3 combines with J gene TRBJ1-4; possible D gene TRBD1, 5 bases. The CDR3 runs to 13 residues. V was pared by 0 bases and J by 8 bases, with 7 bases between. Germline V gives CDR1 SGHTA, CDR2 FQGTGA. CDR3 in amino acids: CASSLTGGEKLFF. The CDR3 DNA follows: TGTGCCAGCAGCTTAACGGGGGGGGAAAAACTGTTTTTT.